Shown below are 26 T cell receptor beta chains from a single sample sequenced in a study of CD8+CD57+ T cells in acquired aplastic anemia (dated by TCRdb to the late 2010s). Sequencing took place on an Illumina HiSeq 2000. Genomic DNA served as template for TCR beta VDJ combination and CDR3 sequence profiling. Using fastp at Q25 and MiXCR, TCRdb reprocessed the public reads and kept productive beta chains. Entries that share a CDR3 protein sequence are merged under the most common genes and DNA. This sample is represented by roughly 130,000 distinct CDR3 sequences; around 48% of them were singletons. Together, the top ten hold 2% to 3% of the sample. The sequenced sample consisted of sorted CD4+, CD8+, or CD8+CD57+ T cells (not recorded which) from PBMCs. The source is a human donor in good health, serving as a control.

This clonotype was detected ten times or more. The chain is built from TRBV11-1 and TRBJ2-7; 7 nucleotides agree with TRBD2. The CDR3 has 15 amino acids. In germline, CDR1 is SGHAT, CDR2 FQDESV (reference sequence). With 3 bases clipped from V and 4 bases from J, the junction kept 9 bases outside the gene matches. CDR3 in amino acids: CASSFTDTGGYEQYF. In nucleotides, the CDR3 is TGTGCCAGCAGCTTTACCGATACGGGGGGATACGAGCAGTACTTC.

This clonotype was recorded at least ten times. This chain links TRBV2 with TRBJ2-2; 8 nucleotides line up with TRBD1. Germline V CDR1 and CDR2: SNHLY, FYNNEI. The CDR3 spans 16 residues. The junction had 9 bases not matched to a gene; V was cut back by 5 bases and J by 4 bases. CDR3 DNA: TGTGCCAGCAGTAGCCGAGGGACAGGCCCCACCGGGGAGCTGTTTTTT. It encodes CASSSRGTGPTGELFF.

Ten or more counts support this clonotype. This rearrangement joins TRBV4-3 to TRBJ1-1; possible D gene TRBD1, 6 bases. The CDR3 totals 15 residues. The germline V and J ends were trimmed by 3 bases and 3 bases, with 14 bases remaining between them. CDR1 is LGHNA and CDR2 is YSLEER in the germline V gene. This CDR3 reads CASSQLEGGHTEAFF. In DNA form, the CDR3 reads TGCGCCAGCAGCCAGTTGGAGGGGGGCCACACTGAAGCTTTCTTT.

The rearrangement uses TRBV15 and TRBJ2-7; a weak D match, TRBD2 (6 bases). The V gene's germline CDR1 is LNHNV and CDR2 YYDKDF (reference sequence). The CDR3 is made up of 11 amino acids. V lost 8 bases and J lost 4, with 9 bases in between. CDR3 sequence: CATRRGYEQYF. The CDR3 region has the DNA TGTGCCACCCGGAGGGGTTACGAGCAGTACTTC.

This clonotype came up many times. V gene TRBV7-3 combines with J gene TRBJ2-7; 10 bases line up with TRBD2. J lost 2 bases, V lost 3 bases, and 4 bases had no gene match. This CDR3 is 15 amino acids long. Looked up from germline, CDR1 is SGHTA and CDR2 is FQGTGA. The chain's CDR3 is CASSFSLAGAYEQYF. The CDR3 region has the DNA TGTGCCAGCAGCTTTTCCCTAGCGGGGGCCTACGAGCAGTACTTC.

This clonotype was detected many times. The J gene is TRBJ2-5, the V gene TRBV29-1, with 10 nucleotides matching TRBD1. Germline V gene data show CDR1 as SQVTM and CDR2 as ANQGSEA. The CDR3 totals 12 residues. Losses at the gene ends were 8 bases for V and 4 bases for J; bases not matched to a gene: 4. CDR3 DNA: TGCAGCATACGACAGGGGGCAGAGACCCAGTACTTC. It specifies CSIRQGAETQYF.

This clonotype was seen repeatedly, ten times or more. The chain uses TRBV5-4 and TRBJ1-2; unclear D gene. The CDR3 covers 14 residues. Between the trimmed V and J ends, which lost 5 bases and 8 bases, there was a span of 19 bases. Germline V gives CDR1 SGHNT, CDR2 YYREEE (reference sequence). CDR3 region: CASSPGPSPAGYTF. For the CDR3, the DNA is TGTGCCAGCAGTCCCGGACCTTCTCCGGCGGGCTACACCTTC. The full variable domain, rest sourced from reference TRBV5-4 and TRBJ1-2, is ETGVTQSPTHLIKTRGQQVTLRCSSQSGHNTVSWYQQALGQGPQFIFQYYREEENGRGNFPPRFSGLQFPNYSSELNVNALELDDSALYLCASSPGPSPAGYTFGSGTRLTVV.

This clonotype has only one observation. J is TRBJ1-4 and V is TRBV12-3 or TRBV12-4; D uncertain. V lost 3 bases, J lost 8 bases, and 10 bases lay in between. CDR3 length: 13 residues. In DNA form, the CDR3 reads TGTGCCAGCAGTTTTGGAGGGAACGAAAAACTGTTTTTT. This gives the protein CASSFGGNEKLFF.

This clonotype was detected ten times or more. The chain is built from TRBV20-1 and TRBJ1-5; D is unclear. Trimming removed 5 bases at V and 3 bases at J, with 11 bases between. CDR1 is DFQATT, CDR2 SNEGSKA, per germline (reference sequence). The CDR3 has 13 amino acids. Here the CDR3 reads CSASSRVNQPQHF. CDR3 nucleotide sequence: TGCAGTGCTTCCTCAAGAGTCAATCAGCCCCAGCATTTT.

This clonotype has at least ten counts. The V gene is TRBV10-2, the J gene TRBJ1-5; 9 bases line up with TRBD1. The CDR3 contains 14 residues. The junction had 6 bases not matched to a gene; V was cut back by 6 bases and J by 6 bases. Germline lookup yields CDR1 WSHSY and CDR2 SAAADI. CDR3 protein: CASRKGQGSQPQHF. CDR3 DNA sequence: TGCGCCAGCAGGAAGGGACAGGGTAGTCAGCCCCAGCATTTT.

The chain is built from TRBV10-2 and TRBJ2-7, with D uncertain. This CDR3 has 11 amino acids. The V end was cut by 2 bases, the J end by 5 bases, with 4 bases between. Looked up from germline, CDR1 is WSHSY and CDR2 is SAAADI. The CDR3 loop reads CASSEGNEQYF. The CDR3 DNA sequence: TGCGCCAGCAGTGAGGGCAACGAGCAGTACTTC.

This clonotype has just a few counts. The chain joins TRBV30 to TRBJ2-1, with 7 positions matching TRBD2. The ends lost 0 bases at V and 5 bases at J; junction bases unmatched: 7. Germline V gene sequence: CDR1 GTSNPN, CDR2 SVGIG (reference sequence). This CDR3 is 15 amino acids long. The CDR3 region has the DNA TGTGCCTGGAGTGTTAACGGGGACTACCACAATGAGCAGTTCTTC. This sequence encodes CAWSVNGDYHNEQFF.

Ten or more counts support this clonotype. The chain has TRBV24-1 and TRBJ2-3; 10 nucleotides line up with TRBD1. Unmatched junction bases numbered 4, after V lost 4 bases and J lost 4 bases. This CDR3 spans 15 amino acids. Germline CDR1 reads KGHDR; CDR2 reads SFDVKD. The CDR3 DNA follows: TGTGCCACCAGTGACCGGGACAGGGGCTCAGATACGCAGTATTTT. Residues: CATSDRDRGSDTQYF.

This clonotype came up many times. The chain has TRBV7-2 and TRBJ1-5; D unclear. Germline assignment: CDR1 SGHTA and CDR2 FQGNSA. The CDR3 is 13 residues long. With 5 bases removed from V and 5 bases from J, the gap between germline ends came to 10 bases. Written as DNA, the CDR3 is TGTGCCAGCAGCGTTTTCGGGGATCAGCCCCAGCATTTT. Protein product: CASSVFGDQPQHF.

This clonotype came up many times. The chain is built from TRBV7-2 and TRBJ2-5, with 9 bases identical to TRBD2. The length of the CDR3 is 15 residues. From germline, CDR1 is SGHTA and CDR2 FQGNSA. V lost 2 bases and J lost 4; bases outside the gene matches: 5. The CDR3 DNA sequence: TGTGCCAGCAGCTTACTAGCGGGGACCCCAGAGACCCAGTACTTC. Translation gives CASSLLAGTPETQYF.

This clonotype was recorded many times. The V and J genes are TRBV6-2 or TRBV6-3 and TRBJ1-2, with D possibly matching TRBD1 (5 bases). Trimming cost V 2 bases and J 3 bases, with 10 bases left between them. The CDR3 runs 14 residues. Germline loops: CDR1 MNHEY, CDR2 SVGEGT. CDR3 bases: TGTGCCAGCAGTTACCTTTTGGGGGACTATGGCTACACCTTC. It yields the protein CASSYLLGDYGYTF.

This clonotype occurred a few times. The V gene is TRBV11-2, the J gene TRBJ2-2; tentative D call: TRBD1 (6 bases). Between the trimmed V and J ends, which lost 5 bases and 4 bases, there was a span of 23 bases. Per the germline V gene, CDR1 is SGHAT and CDR2 is FQNNGV. The CDR3 is made up of 18 amino acids. The CDR3 sequence is CASSRDSTRTEGTGELFF. CDR3 sequence (DNA): TGTGCCAGCAGCCGCGATTCGACAAGGACAGAGGGCACCGGGGAGCTGTTTTTT.

This clonotype was seen ten or more times. The rearrangement links TRBV19 to TRBJ1-4; 9 bases agree with TRBD1. V lost 4 bases and J lost 5; bases outside the gene matches: 8. This CDR3 has 16 residues. The germline V gene encodes CDR1 LNHDA and CDR2 SQIVND (reference sequence). Here the CDR3 DNA reads TGTGCCAGTAGTAAATCGACAGGGGGACACAATGAAAAACTGTTTTTT. Residues: CASSKSTGGHNEKLFF.

This clonotype has a single count. Written as DNA, the CDR3 is TGTGCCAGCAGCTTAATGAGTTACGAGCAGTACTTC. This translates into CASSLMSYEQYF. The chain combines TRBV7-9 with TRBJ2-7; D not resolved. The V end was cut by 2 bases, the J end by 4 bases, with 6 bases between. Germline CDR1 and CDR2: SEHNR and FQNEAQ (reference sequence). There are 12 residues in the CDR3.

This chain joins TRBV7-8 and TRBJ1-5; TRBD1 aligns across 8 bases. CDR1 is SGHVS, CDR2 FQNEAQ, per germline. The ends lost 7 bases at V and 7 bases at J; junction bases unmatched: 12. The CDR3 sequence is 15 residues long. The CDR3, as DNA: TGTGCCAGCACCCCTGTAGGACAGGGTGGGCAGCCCCAGCATTTT. Residues: CASTPVGQGGQPQHF. The entire variable domain, with the rest obtained from reference TRBV7-8 and TRBJ1-5, is as follows: GAGVSQSPRYKVAKRGQDVALRCDPISGHVSLFWYQQALGQGPEFLTYFQNEAQLDKSGLPSDRFFAERPEGSVSTLKIQRTQQEDSAVYLCASTPVGQGGQPQHFGDGTRLSIL.

Details on this clonotype: The junction shows a germline mismatch at one end, possibly a read error. The genes are TRBV7-9 and TRBJ1-1; no definite D call. The CDR3 length is 13 residues. The germline V gene encodes CDR1 SEHNR and CDR2 FQNEAQ (reference sequence). CDR3 nucleotide sequence: TGTGCCAGCAGCCCAAGGAGGGAGACTGACGCTTTCTTT. Encoded protein: CASSPRRETDAFF.

V is TRBV7-2 and J is TRBJ2-5; 8 bases match TRBD2. From germline, CDR1 is SGHTA and CDR2 FQGNSA. The CDR3 spans 14 residues. V trimming: 5 bases; J trimming: 8 bases; junction bases outside the gene matches: 10. In DNA, the CDR3 is TGTGCCAGCAGCCCGACTAGCGCCCCATTTACCCAGTACTTC. As protein: CASSPTSAPFTQYF. Complete variable domain (other parts from reference TRBV7-2 and TRBJ2-5): GAGVSQSPSNKVTEKGKDVELRCDPISGHTALYWYRQSLGQGLEFLIYFQGNSAPDKSGLPSDRFSAERTGGSVSTLTIQRTQQEDSAVYLCASSPTSAPFTQYFGPGTRLLVL.

This clonotype was picked up many times. The chain couples TRBV7-8 to TRBJ2-2; unclear D gene. Germline CDR1 and CDR2: SGHVS and FQNEAQ. The CDR3 covers 13 residues. Trimming removed 5 bases from V and 0 bases from J, with 4 bases in between. Written as DNA, the CDR3 is TGTGCCAGCAGCCACTCGAACACCGGGGAGCTGTTTTTT. Translation: CASSHSNTGELFF.

This clonotype was recorded a few times. The rearrangement links TRBV12-3 or TRBV12-4 to TRBJ1-4; possible D gene TRBD1, 5 bases. Trimming took 1 base from V and 6 from J, leaving 9 bases between them. This CDR3 spans 14 amino acids. CDR3 sequence: CASSLGGVDEKLFF. CDR3 coding DNA: TGTGCCAGCAGTTTAGGGGGGGTCGATGAAAAACTGTTTTTT.

There are many counts of this clonotype. The chain has TRBV6-1 and TRBJ1-5; 8 bases agree with TRBD1. CDR3 length: 15 residues. J lost 2 bases, V lost 5 bases, and 5 bases had no gene match. CDR1 and CDR2 from the germline V gene are MNHNS and SASEGT. The CDR3 DNA follows: TGTGCCAGCAGTATGACAGGGGTTGGCAATCAGCCCCAGCATTTT. It yields the protein CASSMTGVGNQPQHF.

This clonotype was counted many times. V gene TRBV19 combines with J gene TRBJ1-2, with D unresolved. The CDR3 is 15 residues long. V lost 7 bases, J lost 4 bases, and 19 bases lay in between. Per germline, CDR1 LNHDA and CDR2 SQIVND (reference sequence). The CDR3 sequence is CASTPREGMVYGYTF. Written as DNA, the CDR3 is TGTGCCAGTACCCCCCGTGAAGGGATGGTCTATGGCTACACCTTC.